This record covers a single TCR beta chain. In its sample, this clonotype was seen many times. It lacks a known antigen. The record has no base qualities; no much larger clone is one base away. Genomic DNA was used as template for profiling of TCR beta VDJ combinations and CDR3 sequences. An Illumina HiSeq 2000 was the platform used for TCR repertoire sequencing. On the study's bioinformatics: TRBV/TRBJ rearrangement plots, CDR3 size and DJ length profiles, and Simpson's diversity index were used to evaluate the repertoires. The immunodominant clone was defined as the most abundant DNA sequence in deep sequencing data. CDR3 amino acid sequences were checked for sharing across subjects and were also compared against the VDJdb database and published repertoires. TCRdb itself trimmed the public reads at Q25 with fastp, ran MiXCR and retained productive beta chains. Each CDR3 protein appears once, grouped with its most common genes and DNA. TCRdb, not the authors, supplied the V and J calls. Within this sample are 210,000 or so distinct CDR3 sequences, with roughly 50% of them counted one time only. Clones ranked in the top ten supply 15% to 20% of the sample.

V and J lose 1 base and 1 base, and a span of 10 bases separates them. The CDR3 starts with the cysteine, ends with the phenylalanine, and has 15 residues. The only DNA kept is the CDR3, 45 bases in frame from the first base. The data were obtained in a study of CD8+CD57+ T cells in acquired aplastic anemia (dated by TCRdb to between 2018 and 2020). Regarding the study in general: On average, sorted CD4+ and CD8+ cells yielded 3.2 ug of extracted DNA, with a range of 0.2 to 27.4 ug. CD8+CD57+ expansion was defined as a frequency above the mean frequency observed in healthy subjects.

Expansion of CD8+CD57+ cells had been shown by flow cytometry in the patients chosen for sequencing. Every patient had severe acquired aplastic anemia, diagnosed using the International Study of Aplastic Anemia and Agranulocytosis and Camitta criteria. Patients had received no therapy at the time of blood sampling. In the study, sorted CD4+ and CD8+ blood T cells from patients with severe aplastic anemia and from healthy subjects underwent deep sequencing of TCR repertoires. In the USA, patient enrollment took place under clinicaltrials.gov protocols 00001620, 01623167, 00001397, 00071045, 00081523 and 00961064. Ficoll-Paque density gradient centrifugation was used to isolate peripheral blood mononuclear cells. Before DNA extraction, CD4+ and CD8+ T cells were sorted with FACS or magnetic beads. Overall study outcomes, separate from this receptor: Twenty-nine CD8+ CDR3 sequences were shared between patients and controls but appeared highly expressed in patients and within their immunodominant clones. Patients and healthy controls showed no significant difference in CD8+ Simpson's diversity (P=0.060).

This TCR derives from a human donor with aplastic anemia. The sequenced sample was sorted CD4+, CD8+, or CD8+CD57+ T cells (not recorded which) from PBMCs. The chain uses TRBV12-3 or TRBV12-4 and TRBJ1-2; TRBD1 could be the D gene, as 6 bases match. The DNA sequence is given as TGTGCCAGCAGTTTAGTCGGCAGGGGTAACTATGGCTACACCTTC. Its translation is CASSLVGRGNYGYTF.